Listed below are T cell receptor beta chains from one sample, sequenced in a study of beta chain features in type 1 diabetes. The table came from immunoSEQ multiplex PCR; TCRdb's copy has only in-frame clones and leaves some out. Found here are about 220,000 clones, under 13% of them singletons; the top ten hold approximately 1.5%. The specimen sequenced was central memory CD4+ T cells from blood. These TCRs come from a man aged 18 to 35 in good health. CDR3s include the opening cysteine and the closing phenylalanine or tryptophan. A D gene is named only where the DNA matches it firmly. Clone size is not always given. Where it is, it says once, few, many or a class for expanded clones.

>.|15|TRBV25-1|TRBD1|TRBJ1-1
CASSESGQGFTEAFF
TGTGCCAGCAGTGAATCCGGACAGGGATTCACTGAAGCTTTCTTT
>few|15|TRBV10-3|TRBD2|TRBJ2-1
CAISEVTSGINEQFF
TGTGCCATCAGTGAGGTCACTAGCGGGATCAATGAGCAGTTCTTC
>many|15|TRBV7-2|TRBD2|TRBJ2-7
CASSPPSGSSYEQYF
TGTGCCAGCAGCCCCCCTAGCGGGAGCTCCTACGAGCAGTACTTC
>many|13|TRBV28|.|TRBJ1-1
CASSSWRGTEAFF
TGTGCCAGCAGTTCGTGGCGGGGCACTGAAGCTTTCTTT
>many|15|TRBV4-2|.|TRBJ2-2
CASSPTGARTGELFF
TGTGCCAGCAGCCCGACGGGAGCGCGGACCGGGGAGCTGTTTTTT
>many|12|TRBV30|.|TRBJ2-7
CAWSVRGYEQYF
TGTGCCTGGAGTGTACGAGGGTACGAGCAGTACTTC
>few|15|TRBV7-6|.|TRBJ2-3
CASSGQASITDTQYF
TGTGCCAGCAGCGGACAAGCCTCCATCACAGATACGCAGTATTTT
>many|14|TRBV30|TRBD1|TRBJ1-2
CAYTGTGALYGYTF
TGTGCCTACACCGGGACAGGGGCCCTCTATGGCTACACCTTC
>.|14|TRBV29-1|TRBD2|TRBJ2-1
CSVEGQRGANEQFF
TGCAGCGTTGAAGGCCAGCGGGGGGCCAATGAGCAGTTCTTC
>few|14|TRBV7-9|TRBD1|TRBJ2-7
CASSPPGQGYEQYF
TGTGCCAGCAGCCCGCCGGGACAGGGTTACGAGCAGTACTTC
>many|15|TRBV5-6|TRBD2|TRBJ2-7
CASSRGLAEAYEQYF
TGTGCCAGCAGCAGGGGACTAGCGGAGGCCTACGAGCAGTACTTC
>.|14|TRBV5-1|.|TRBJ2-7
CASSLSGQAYEQYF
TGCGCCAGCAGCTTGTCGGGGCAGGCCTACGAGCAGTACTTC
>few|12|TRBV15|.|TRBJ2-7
CATSRARGEQYF
TGTGCCACCAGCAGAGCACGGGGCGAGCAGTACTTC